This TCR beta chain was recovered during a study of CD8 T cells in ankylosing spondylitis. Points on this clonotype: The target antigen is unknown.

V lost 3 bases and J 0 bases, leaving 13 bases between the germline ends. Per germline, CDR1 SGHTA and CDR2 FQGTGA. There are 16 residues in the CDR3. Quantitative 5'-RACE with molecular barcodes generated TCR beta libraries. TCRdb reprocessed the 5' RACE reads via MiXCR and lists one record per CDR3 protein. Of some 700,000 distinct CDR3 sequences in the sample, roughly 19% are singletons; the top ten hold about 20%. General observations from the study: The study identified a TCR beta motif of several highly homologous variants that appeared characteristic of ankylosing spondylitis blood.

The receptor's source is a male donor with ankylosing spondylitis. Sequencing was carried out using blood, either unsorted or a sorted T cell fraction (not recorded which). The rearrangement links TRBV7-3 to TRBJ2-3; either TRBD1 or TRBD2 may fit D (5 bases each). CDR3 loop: CASSFPQGGSTDTQYF. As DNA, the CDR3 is TGTGCCAGCAGCTTTCCCCAGGGCGGGAGCACAGATACGCAGTATTTT.